Shown below are 7 T cell receptor beta chains from a single sample sequenced in a study of blood T cells in healthy people across ages (dated by TCRdb to between 2014 and 2016). The library relied on 5' RACE. For sequencing, an Illumina HiSeq 2500 was employed. A second PCR of about 6 to 11 cycles was run with a J-beta primer mix and a sample-barcoded 5' primer. TCRdb trimmed public reads at Q25 via fastp, called clones via MiXCR and kept in-frame beta chains. For every CDR3 protein sequence, its rows merge into one entry that carries the most common genes and DNA. In all, the sample holds some 940,000 distinct CDR3 sequences, and almost 30% of those were seen once. About 9.4% of the sample is held by the ten biggest clonotypes. These sequences were also reported in another study, on T cells of mothers and their children.

The specimen was blood. The receptors were sampled from a middle-aged woman in good health.

This chain connects TRBV12-3 or TRBV12-4 to TRBJ2-7; 10 bases are a match to TRBD1. The CDR3 runs to 16 residues. The ends lost 5 bases at V and 3 bases at J; junction bases unmatched: 10. The CDR3 coding sequence is TGTGCCAGCAGTCCAAACGCCGGGACAGGGGTCTACGAGCAGTACTTC. It encodes CASSPNAGTGVYEQYF.

The rearrangement links TRBV12-3 or TRBV12-4 to TRBJ1-2; D call uncertain. The CDR3 has 12 residues. Trimming cost V 6 bases and J 4 bases, with 9 bases left between them. CDR3 in amino acids: CASSHAGYGYTF. In DNA form, the CDR3 reads TGTGCCAGCAGCCACGCCGGCTATGGCTACACCTTC.

This clonotype was recorded a few times. V is TRBV28 and J is TRBJ2-7; 10 positions agree with TRBD1. The germline V gene encodes CDR1 MDHEN and CDR2 SYDVKM. After removal of 3 bases from V and 6 bases from J, the junction contained 5 bases not matched to a gene. This CDR3 spans 14 amino acids. The CDR3 here is CASSFRDRGREQYF. As DNA, the CDR3 is TGTGCCAGCAGTTTCCGGGACAGGGGCCGCGAGCAGTACTTC.

This clonotype has more than one count but fewer than ten. The junction shows a germline mismatch at one end, possibly a read error. The rearrangement uses TRBV3-1 and TRBJ2-7; no clear D. This CDR3 is built from 12 residues. Germline V gene sequence: CDR1 LGHDT, CDR2 YNNKEL (reference sequence). This CDR3 is CASSQDPREQYF. DNA of the CDR3: TGCGCCAGCAGCCAGGACCCCCGGGAGCAGTACTTC.

CDR3 DNA: TGTGCCAGCAGCTTAGACCTGGGACTTAGCACAGATACGCAGTATTTT. Translating gives CASSLDLGLSTDTQYF. This chain connects TRBV7-2 to TRBJ2-3; weak D call: TRBD2 (6 bases). V shed 1 base and J shed 0 bases, with 11 bases lying between them. Germline values: CDR1 SGHTA, CDR2 FQGNSA. CDR3 length: 16 amino acids. Filled out from reference TRBV7-2 and TRBJ2-3, the complete variable domain reads GAGVSQSPSNKVTEKGKDVELRCDPISGHTALYWYRQSLGQGLEFLIYFQGNSAPDKSGLPSDRFSAERTGGSVSTLTIQRTQQEDSAVYLCASSLDLGLSTDTQYFGPGTRLTVL.

A word on this clonotype: One end of the junction does not line up with germline, which may come from a read error. The chain couples TRBV20-1 to TRBJ1-4; D may be TRBD1 (6 bases). Germline-derived CDR1 and CDR2 are DFQATT and SNEGSKA (reference sequence). CDR3 size: 15 residues. CDR3 sequence (DNA): TGCAGTGCTGGAGAGGCTGGGGGCCGAGGAGAAAAACTGTTTTTT. As protein: CSAGEAGGRGEKLFF.

The gene calls are TRBV12-3 or TRBV12-4 and TRBJ2-1; TRBD2 matches at 8 bases. CDR3 length equals 16 residues. After removal of 5 bases from V and 7 bases from J, the junction contained 13 bases not matched to a gene. The CDR3: CASSPIRAGVRNEQFF. Written as DNA, the CDR3 is TGTGCCAGCAGTCCTATCCGAGCGGGGGTAAGGAATGAGCAGTTCTTC.